Listed below are T cell receptor beta chains from one sample, sequenced in a study of cytomegalovirus exposure and HLA in healthy donors. This table comes from immunoSEQ multiplex PCR, and its TCRdb copy is limited to in-frame clones, with some not included. Among about 160,000 clones listed, approximately 78% were seen once. Source material: PBMCs. All receptors come from a male donor in good health and CMV-seronegative. CDR3s include the opening cysteine and the closing phenylalanine or tryptophan. D genes are given only for firm matches. Clone size is shown for a subset of rows, as once, few, many or a class of expanded clone.

d_gene	v_gene	j_gene	abundance	CDR3aa	CDR3nt
TRBD2	TRBV7-9	TRBJ2-2	.	CASSLRELAEYTGELFF	TGTGCCAGCAGCTTAAGGGAACTAGCGGAGTACACCGGGGAGCTGTTTTTT
TRBD1	TRBV10-3	TRBJ2-2	.	CAIRQGAGELFF	TGTGCCATCAGGCAGGGGGCTGGGGAGCTGTTTTTT
TRBD1	TRBV6-5	TRBJ1-2	.	CASSLTGGAIYGYTF	TGTGCCAGCAGTCTAACAGGGGGCGCAATCTATGGCTACACCTTC
.	TRBV15	TRBJ2-7	once	CATSSNPVYEQYF	TGTGCCACCAGCAGCAACCCAGTCTACGAGCAGTACTTC
.	TRBV25-1	TRBJ2-7	.	CASGLSYEQYF	TGTGCCAGCGGCCTCTCCTACGAGCAGTACTTC
TRBD1	TRBV7-8	TRBJ1-3	.	CASSSRGRGNTIYF	TGTGCCAGCAGCTCCAGGGGGCGTGGAAACACCATATATTTT
TRBD2	TRBV19	TRBJ2-1	.	CASSAPSGRADEQFF	TGTGCCAGTAGTGCACCTAGCGGGAGGGCTGATGAGCAGTTCTTC
TRBD2	TRBV5-4	TRBJ2-1	.	CASSPGLAGGRNEQFF	TGTGCCAGCAGCCCGGGACTAGCGGGGGGGCGGAATGAGCAGTTCTTC
.	TRBV15	TRBJ1-2	once	CATSRDGGGGDYGYTF	TGTGCCACCAGCAGAGATGGGGGAGGGGGGGACTATGGCTACACCTTC
.	TRBV10-1	TRBJ1-1	.	CASSEPTGLGTEAFF	TGCGCCAGCAGTGAGCCAACAGGGTTGGGGACTGAAGCTTTCTTT
.	TRBV25-1	TRBJ1-4	few	CASRSDRVLFF	TGTGCCAGCAGGAGCGACCGGGTACTGTTTTTT
.	TRBV29-1	TRBJ2-3	.	CSVEGHYTDTQYF	TGCAGCGTTGAAGGCCACTACACAGATACGCAGTATTTT
TRBD1	TRBV5-6	TRBJ2-3	.	CASSPGQGAPVSVQYF	TGTGCCAGCAGCCCCGGACAGGGTGCCCCTGTTTCGGTGCAGTATTTT
.	TRBV9	TRBJ2-5	.	CASSSQTRPETQYF	TGTGCCAGCAGCTCACAGACTAGGCCGGAGACCCAGTACTTC
TRBD1	TRBV28	TRBJ2-2	.	CASSLPGGTGELFF	TGTGCCAGCAGTTTGCCAGGGGGCACCGGGGAGCTGTTTTTT
.	TRBV6-1	TRBJ1-5	few	CASPGGDQPQHF	TGTGCCAGCCCCGGAGGGGATCAGCCCCAGCATTTT
.	TRBV5-6	TRBJ2-3	.	CASSSVPGSSTDTQYF	TGTGCCAGCAGCTCCGTCCCGGGGTCTAGCACAGATACGCAGTATTTT
.	TRBV7-6	TRBJ2-2	.	CASSPGYTGELFF	TGTGCCAGCAGCCCAGGGTACACCGGGGAGCTGTTTTTT
TRBD1	TRBV30	TRBJ2-1	once	CALTGVLSYNEQFF	TGTGCCCTAACAGGGGTGTTGTCCTACAATGAGCAGTTCTTC
TRBD1	TRBV19	TRBJ1-1	.	CASSIGTGGKAEAFF	TGTGCCAGTAGTATAGGGACAGGGGGCAAGGCTGAAGCTTTCTTT
.	TRBV29-1	TRBJ2-1	.	CSVKGDKGLNEQFF	TGCAGCGTCAAGGGGGACAAGGGTCTCAATGAGCAGTTCTTC
.	TRBV5-4	TRBJ2-5	.	CASSLRSGGNQETQYF	TGTGCCAGCAGCTTGAGGTCTGGCGGGAACCAAGAGACCCAGTACTTC
TRBD2	TRBV10-3	TRBJ2-1	.	CAISATGTSAYNEQFF	TGTGCCATCAGTGCAACCGGGACTAGCGCCTACAATGAGCAGTTCTTC
TRBD1	TRBV19	TRBJ2-6	.	CASSMWVRDRGPGANVLTF	TGTGCCAGTAGTATGTGGGTCCGGGACAGGGGGCCTGGGGCCAACGTCCTGACTTTC
.	TRBV25-1	TRBJ1-4	.	CASSHQGVNEKLFF	TGTGCCAGCAGTCACCAGGGCGTCAATGAAAAACTGTTTTTT
TRBD2	TRBV9	TRBJ2-3	.	CASSVTSGPYTQYF	TGTGCCAGCAGCGTGACTAGCGGGCCTTATACGCAGTATTTT
.	TRBV7-3	TRBJ2-3	.	CASSLLGSTDTQYF	TGTGCCAGCAGCTTACTCGGGAGCACAGATACGCAGTATTTT
TRBD2	TRBV11-2	TRBJ2-1	.	CASRRPGLAGGPGRNEQFF	TGTGCCAGCAGACGACCGGGACTAGCGGGGGGGCCGGGGAGAAATGAGCAGTTCTTC
.	TRBV19	TRBJ1-3	few	CASQRTNLVDTIYF	TGTGCCAGTCAAAGGACAAACCTCGTGGACACCATATATTTT
.	TRBV6-5	TRBJ1-1	.	CASSYQGPNTEAFF	TGTGCCAGCAGTTACCAGGGCCCAAACACTGAAGCTTTCTTT
.	TRBV19	TRBJ1-5	few	CASSTQQGYQPQHF	TGTGCCAGTAGTACCCAACAGGGATACCAGCCCCAGCATTTT
.	TRBV18	TRBJ2-7	.	CASSPPGRVFYEQYF	TGTGCCAGCTCACCACCGGGCAGGGTATTCTACGAGCAGTACTTC
.	TRBV10-3	TRBJ2-7	.	CAISEGGRAYEQYF	TGTGCCATCAGTGAGGGAGGACGGGCCTACGAGCAGTACTTC
.	TRBV19	TRBJ2-5	.	CASSIGAETQYF	TGTGCCAGTAGTATTGGGGCGGAGACCCAGTACTTC
TRBD1	TRBV18	TRBJ2-7	.	CASSPRAPVETGFHEQYF	TGTGCCAGCTCACCTAGAGCGCCGGTGGAGACAGGGTTCCACGAGCAGTACTTC
.	TRBV5-1	TRBJ2-7	.	CASSFSPSSYEQYF	TGCGCCAGCAGCTTCAGCCCTAGCTCCTACGAGCAGTACTTC
.	TRBV28	TRBJ2-7	.	CASSLEGRTGEQYF	TGTGCCAGCAGTTTAGAGGGGAGGACGGGCGAGCAGTACTTC
.	TRBV5-8	TRBJ1-4	once	CASSLREPTNEKLFF	TGTGCCAGCAGCTTGCGGGAACCCACTAATGAAAAACTGTTTTTT
TRBD1	TRBV15	TRBJ2-7	.	CATSRDRAHCEQYF	TGTGCCACCAGCAGGGACAGGGCCCACTGCGAGCAGTACTTC
TRBD1	TRBV5-4	TRBJ2-5	.	CASSSQGQRGETQYF	TGTGCCAGCTCCTCACAGGGGCAAAGGGGTGAGACCCAGTACTTC
TRBD1	TRBV28	TRBJ1-4	.	CASSLVQGDNEKLFF	TGTGCCAGCAGTTTAGTGCAGGGGGATAATGAAAAACTGTTTTTT
.	TRBV27	TRBJ2-3	.	CASRVGGGAYTQYF	TGTGCCAGCAGAGTAGGGGGGGGCGCATATACGCAGTATTTT
TRBD1	TRBV4-1	TRBJ1-4	few	CASSQDQGAGEKLFF	TGCGCCAGCAGCCAAGATCAGGGGGCGGGTGAAAAACTGTTTTTT
TRBD1	TRBV11-2	TRBJ2-2	.	CASSPGTGVNTGELFF	TGTGCCAGCAGCCCCGGGACAGGGGTGAACACCGGGGAGCTGTTTTTT
TRBD2	TRBV27	TRBJ2-1	.	CASAGGDEQFF	TGTGCCAGCGCGGGGGGGGATGAGCAGTTCTTC
TRBD1	TRBV7-2	TRBJ1-2	.	CASSGGTVNYGYTF	TGTGCCAGCAGCGGAGGGACAGTTAACTATGGCTACACCTTC
.	TRBV7-9	TRBJ2-5	.	CASSLVRDLETQYF	TGTGCCAGCAGCTTAGTCAGGGATCTCGAGACCCAGTACTTC
.	TRBV27	TRBJ1-1	.	CASSLFGPSFTEAFF	TGTGCCAGCAGTTTGTTTGGGCCGAGTTTCACTGAAGCTTTCTTT
TRBD1	TRBV5-1	TRBJ2-7	.	CASSQRPGQGAYEQYF	TGCGCCAGCAGCCAACGACCGGGACAGGGGGCCTACGAGCAGTACTTC
.	TRBV7-2	TRBJ1-6	.	CASSAPGSNSPLHF	TGTGCCAGCAGCGCACCGGGAAGTAATTCACCCCTCCACTTT
TRBD1	TRBV27	TRBJ2-7	.	CASSSRQGHYEQYF	TGTGCCAGCAGTTCCAGACAGGGACACTACGAGCAGTACTTC